The clone carrying this T cell receptor (beta chain) was found many times. This specimen comes from a study of human T cells and chemical hapten exposure. What the library attached to individual cDNA molecules were unique molecular identifiers. Authors' data handling: About 97,000 TCRs per sample was the median, with a range of roughly 23,224 to 750,000. TCRdb re-called the RACE reads through MiXCR, storing one row per CDR3 protein. The V and J calls reflect TCRdb's pipeline rather than the authors' work. Among 35,000 to 50,000 distinct CDR3 sequences listed, 3.5% to 4.5% were seen once. The CDR3 is 13 residues long. From germline, CDR1 is SGHTA and CDR2 FQGNSA. With 3 bases clipped from V and 8 bases from J, the junction kept 4 bases outside the gene matches. Specified time point: healthy volunteer bleed at 2 weeks. Extraction yielded total RNA from whole blood (unfractionated).

The TCR sequence derives from a female donor in good health. Some clones in this sample may be carry-over from other donors' samples. Sequenced sample: whole blood. The rearrangement joins TRBV7-2 to TRBJ1-2, with TRBD1 matching over 9 bases. The CDR3 nucleotides are TGTGCCAGCAGCTTGGGACAGGGAATCGGCTACACCTTC. This sequence encodes CASSLGQGIGYTF.